This T cell receptor beta chain was documented in a study of blood T cell repertoires in COVID-19. Overall study: COVID-19 samples collected from the United States, Italy and Spain covered acute and convalescent phases.

The ends were cut back, 5 bases at V and 4 bases at J, with 17 bases in the middle. The germline CDR1 and CDR2 sequences are MNHEY and SMNVEV (reference sequence). This CDR3 spans 15 amino acids. Authors' analysis steps: Estimates of nucleated cell counts were drawn from the amplification of reference gene primers. Profiled with immunoSEQ multiplex PCR; TCRdb holds only in-frame clones, not every one. V, J and clone size are those of that table, while D and trimming were read from the DNA. The repertoire holds some 390,000 clones, with about 89% as singletons. It was during active infection that Seattle patients were enrolled and then longitudinally followed.

This chain joins TRBV27 and TRBJ1-2; no firm D call. This clonotype was sampled from a woman between 35 and 50 years old with COVID-19, enrolled during active disease. Sequencing input: peripheral blood. CDR3 loop: CASSPLGSGSYGYTF. In DNA form, the CDR3 reads TGTGCCAGCAGTCCCCTCGGTAGCGGATCCTATGGCTACACCTTC.